The 19 T cell receptor beta chains listed next were all sequenced from one sample in a study of blood T cells in healthy people across ages. With a J-beta primer mix and a sample-barcoded 5' primer, a second PCR ran about 7 to 12 cycles. Via MiXCR, TCRdb re-called the 5' RACE reads, giving one row per CDR3 protein. The sample records under 750,000 distinct CDR3 sequences, about 45% being singletons. Sequenced input: blood. The receptor source for this set is an elderly man in good health.

This clonotype was observed a handful of times. The chain recombines TRBV4-3 with TRBJ1-2; 8 bases align to TRBD1. Looked up from germline, CDR1 is LGHNA and CDR2 is YSLEER. V lost 0 bases to trimming and J lost 4 bases; unmatched junction nucleotides: 7. The length of the CDR3 is 16 residues. The CDR3 loop is CASSQDQGALGYGYTF. The CDR3 DNA is TGCGCCAGCAGCCAAGATCAGGGGGCGCTCGGCTATGGCTACACCTTC.

This clonotype was counted only a few times. The chain combines TRBV29-1 with TRBJ2-1; 9 bases match TRBD1. The length of the CDR3 is 16 residues. Germline V lookup: CDR1 SQVTM, CDR2 ANQGSEA. J gave up 8 bases and V 5 bases, and 16 bases lay outside the gene matches. The DNA of the CDR3 is TGCAGCGTTTTCGTAATCCGGGACAGGGACTCGGATGAGCAGTTCTTC. It codes for CSVFVIRDRDSDEQFF.

This clonotype was counted once. This chain connects TRBV4-3 to TRBJ2-7; the D is unclear. CDR3 length: 16 residues. Germline CDR1 LGHNA, CDR2 YSLEER. V lost 0 bases and J lost 0, with 12 bases in between. CDR3 residues: CASSQDRGESSYEQYF. CDR3 in DNA: TGCGCCAGCAGCCAAGATCGTGGCGAATCCTCCTACGAGCAGTACTTC.

The rearrangement joins TRBV10-3 to TRBJ1-1; no definite D call. The germline V and J ends were trimmed by 6 bases and 4 bases, with 12 bases remaining between them. The CDR3 runs 13 residues. Germline V gene lookup returns CDR1 ENHRY and CDR2 SYGVKD. The CDR3: CAIRPGLGTEAFF. The CDR3 DNA reads as TGTGCCATCAGGCCGGGGTTGGGCACTGAAGCTTTCTTT.

The CDR3 sequence is CATSRANIPTDTQYF. The CDR3, as DNA: TGTGCCACCAGTAGGGCGAACATCCCCACAGATACGCAGTATTTT. V is TRBV24-1 and J is TRBJ2-3; D is ambiguous. Germline CDR1 is KGHDR and CDR2 is SFDVKD. This CDR3 spans 15 amino acids. Trimming removed 6 bases at V and 2 bases at J, with 14 bases between.

In this sample, this clonotype turned up many times. The chain joins TRBV6-5 to TRBJ1-4, with D possibly being TRBD1 (6 bases). CDR1 MNHEY and CDR2 SVGAGI come from the germline V gene. The CDR3 sequence is 15 residues long. V shed 6 bases and J shed 2 bases, with 13 bases lying between them. CDR3 sequence: CASSDQRGTNEKLFF. The CDR3 region has the DNA TGTGCCAGCAGCGACCAGAGGGGGACTAATGAAAAACTGTTTTTT.

The V call is TRBV27, the J call TRBJ2-7; 7 bases match TRBD1. Germline V gene sequence: CDR1 MNHEY, CDR2 SMNVEV (reference sequence). The CDR3 sequence is 16 residues long. J gave up 0 bases and V 3 bases, and 8 bases lay outside the gene matches. CDR3 DNA: TGTGCCAGCAGTTTGTCGGGACAGAGCAGCTCCTACGAGCAGTACTTC. Translation: CASSLSGQSSSYEQYF.

The chain recombines TRBV6-6 with TRBJ2-5, with 9 bases matching TRBD2. The germline CDR1 and CDR2 sequences are MNHNY and SVGAGI (reference sequence). The CDR3 has 15 residues. Trimming took 9 bases from V and 0 from J; bases not matched to a gene: 8. CDR3 sequence reads: CASGQAGGDQETQYF. The CDR3, as DNA: TGTGCCAGTGGCCAAGCGGGGGGCGACCAAGAGACCCAGTACTTC.

The gene calls are TRBV25-1 and TRBJ2-7; TRBD1 is a possible D gene (6 bases). The CDR3 is made up of 14 amino acids. Deletions cut 3 bases from V and 2 bases from J, with 11 bases between. Germline CDR1 is MGHDK and CDR2 is SYGVNS. The CDR3 nucleotides read TGTGCCAGCAGTGAGCGGACAGTACCCTACGAGCAGTACTTC. It codes for CASSERTVPYEQYF.

This clonotype was seen ten or more times. The DNA of the CDR3 is TGTGCCAGCAGCTTGGAAGCTGGGAGAACAGATACGCAGTATTTT. Translated: CASSLEAGRTDTQYF. The chain joins TRBV7-2 to TRBJ2-3, with D perhaps matching TRBD2 (5 bases). Trimming left V 3 bases short and J 3 bases short, with 13 bases between. Germline-derived CDR1 and CDR2 are SGHTA and FQGNSA. This CDR3 comprises 15 residues.

This chain links TRBV5-1 with TRBJ2-3, with D possibly TRBD2 on 6 matching bases. The V gene's germline CDR1 is SGHRS and CDR2 YFSETQ. The CDR3 is 13 residues long. V was trimmed by 4 bases and J by 4 bases, leaving 10 bases between them. The CDR3 nucleotides read TGCGCCAGCAGCGTGGAGGGAGCAGATACGCAGTATTTT. Protein sequence: CASSVEGADTQYF.

The gene calls are TRBV7-2 and TRBJ2-5, with D perhaps TRBD1 or TRBD2 (5 bases each). Trimming took off 1 base at V and 7 bases at J, with 16 bases between the two ends. Germline CDR1 SGHTA, CDR2 FQGNSA. The CDR3 covers 15 residues. CDR3 protein: CASSLGGLAKGTQYF. The CDR3 DNA reads as TGTGCCAGCAGCTTAGGGGGCTTAGCGAAGGGGACCCAGTACTTC. The complete variable domain, with remaining parts taken from reference TRBV7-2 and TRBJ2-5, reads GAGVSQSPSNKVTEKGKDVELRCDPISGHTALYWYRQSLGQGLEFLIYFQGNSAPDKSGLPSDRFSAERTGGSVSTLTIQRTQQEDSAVYLCASSLGGLAKGTQYFGPGTRLLVL.

This chain connects TRBV20-1 to TRBJ2-1; 11 bases fit TRBD2. CDR3 length: 14 amino acids. Germline loops: CDR1 DFQATT, CDR2 SNEGSKA (reference sequence). The V segment lost 6 bases and the J segment 3 bases; nucleotides outside the gene matches: 4. As DNA, the CDR3 is TGCAGTGCCCAACTAGCGGGGGACTACAATGAGCAGTTCTTC. Translation: CSAQLAGDYNEQFF.

The rearrangement joins TRBV4-3 to TRBJ2-1; D is uncertain. V lost 2 bases and J lost 0, with 11 bases in between. The CDR3 has 16 residues. The germline CDR1 and CDR2 sequences are LGHNA and YSLEER. The CDR3 loop is CASSQSAVSSYNEQFF. In DNA form, the CDR3 reads TGCGCCAGCAGCCAAAGCGCGGTAAGCTCCTACAATGAGCAGTTCTTC.

The V gene is TRBV20-1, the J gene TRBJ1-4; 10 bases are shared with TRBD1. Germline CDR1 is DFQATT and CDR2 is SNEGSKA (reference sequence). After removal of 5 bases from V and 5 bases from J, the junction contained 11 bases not matched to a gene. This CDR3 region has 16 residues. The CDR3 DNA follows: TGCAGTGCTGGAACCCGGGACAGGGGAGAAAATGAAAAACTGTTTTTT. Its translation: CSAGTRDRGENEKLFF.

The J gene is TRBJ2-7, the V gene TRBV25-1; TRBD1 matches at 10 bases. The CDR3 has 16 amino acids. The V and J ends lost 2 bases and 5 bases, in that order; junction bases with no gene match: 9. CDR1 and CDR2 from the germline V gene are MGHDK and SYGVNS. The DNA for the CDR3 is TGTGCCAGCAGTGAAATGGGACAGGGGATGCGCCACGAGCAGTACTTC. Protein: CASSEMGQGMRHEQYF.

The chain employs TRBV20-1 and TRBJ1-1, with D unresolved. Per germline, CDR1 DFQATT and CDR2 SNEGSKA (reference sequence). Deletions cut 3 bases from V and 12 bases from J, with 11 bases between. The CDR3 totals 10 residues. The CDR3 DNA sequence: TGCAGTGCTAGTGCCCTGAGGCCTTTCTTT. Residues: CSASALRPFF.

The CDR3 region is CASSVADRGLDEQFF. The CDR3 DNA is TGTGCCAGCAGCGTAGCCGACAGGGGTCTGGATGAGCAGTTCTTC. The chain recombines TRBV9 with TRBJ2-1; TRBD1 aligns across 8 bases. Germline-derived CDR1 and CDR2 are SGDLS and YYNGEE. The CDR3 is 15 amino acids. With V trimmed by 0 bases and J by 8 bases, 7 bases remained unmatched.

As concerns this clonotype: This may come from a read error, since a much larger clone is one base off. V usage is TRBV5-8 and J usage is TRBJ2-1; D gene unclear. CDR3 length: 12 residues. Germline assignment: CDR1 SGHTS and CDR2 YDEGEE. CDR3 sequence: CVSSLSWGEQFF. Written as DNA, the CDR3 is TGTGTCAGCAGCCTGTCCTGGGGTGAGCAGTTCTTC.